The 29 T cell receptor beta chains listed next were all sequenced from one sample in a study of regulatory and conventional T cells in RAG deficiency. Clones were read by immunoSEQ multiplex PCR, and TCRdb kept only the in-frame ones, dropping some. The table records 25,000 to 35,000 clones, about nine tenths of them present only once. The same data also went into a second study, on regulatory T cells. Turning to that study: Amplification used 52 TRBV primers and 13 TRBJ primers.

The source material was CD8+ T cells sorted from blood. The receptors stem from a human donor in good health.

V and J are TRBV6-5 and TRBJ2-3; D perhaps matches TRBD2 (5 bases). Germline CDR1 reads MNHEY; CDR2 reads SVGAGI. V was pared by 1 base and J by 1 base, with 12 bases between. The CDR3 has 16 amino acids. The CDR3 is CASSYLRAAGTDTQYF. The CDR3 DNA sequence: TGTGCCAGCAGTTACTTGCGGGCAGCTGGCACAGATACGCAGTATTTT.

The chain combines TRBV9 with TRBJ1-1; D gene unclear. From germline, CDR1 is SGDLS and CDR2 YYNGEE. V was shortened by 0 bases and J by 6 bases, with 9 bases between the two germline ends. The CDR3 runs 13 residues. CDR3: CASSVEGDAEAFF. The CDR3 nucleotides are TGTGCCAGCAGCGTAGAGGGAGACGCTGAAGCTTTCTTT.

The chain has TRBV27 and TRBJ2-2; D might be TRBD1 (5 bases). Trimming took off 5 bases at V and 0 bases at J, with 7 bases between the two ends. The germline V gene encodes CDR1 MNHEY and CDR2 SMNVEV (reference sequence). CDR3 length equals 14 residues. The CDR3 loop reads CASSGRANTGELFF. CDR3 DNA: TGTGCCAGCAGTGGCAGGGCGAACACCGGGGAGCTGTTTTTT.

This clone was found a few times. The rearrangement joins TRBV5-6 to TRBJ2-7; 9 positions match TRBD2. Germline CDR1 SGHDT, CDR2 YYEEEE. The CDR3 is 17 residues long. With 3 bases clipped from V and 2 bases from J, the junction kept 12 bases outside the gene matches. This CDR3 is CASSSTFLAGIPYEQYF. CDR3 bases: TGTGCCAGCAGCTCGACATTCCTAGCGGGGATTCCCTACGAGCAGTACTTC. The variable domain in full, with the rest retrieved from reference TRBV5-6 and TRBJ2-7, is DAGVTQSPTHLIKTRGQQVTLRCSPKSGHDTVSWYQQALGQGPQFIFQYYEEEERQRGNFPDRFSGHQFPNYSSELNVNALLLGDSALYLCASSSTFLAGIPYEQYFGPGTRLTVT.

The rearrangement links TRBV28 to TRBJ2-1; TRBD2 is a possible D gene (5 bases). From germline, CDR1 is MDHEN and CDR2 SYDVKM. This CDR3 has 12 residues. V shed 3 bases and J shed 9 bases, with 9 bases lying between them. The CDR3 here is CASSFPGLEQFF. The CDR3 coding sequence is TGTGCCAGCAGTTTCCCAGGACTTGAGCAGTTCTTC.

The chain employs TRBV7-6 and TRBJ2-7; 8 bases map to TRBD1. V shed 5 bases and J 2 bases; nucleotides not matched to a gene: 8. CDR1 and CDR2 from the germline V gene are SGHVS and FNYEAQ. This CDR3 region has 15 residues. The CDR3 sequence: CASSPGQGTTYEQYF. CDR3 nucleotides: TGTGCCAGCAGCCCTGGACAGGGAACTACCTACGAGCAGTACTTC.

The V and J genes are TRBV5-6 and TRBJ1-1; D ambiguous. The CDR3 is 13 amino acids. CDR1 is SGHDT and CDR2 is YYEEEE in the germline V gene. Trimming shortened V by 6 bases and J by 0 bases, and 9 bases separated the two germline ends. CDR3 DNA: TGTGCCAGCATCCAGCTTATGAACACTGAAGCTTTCTTT. Its protein product is CASIQLMNTEAFF.

V is TRBV27 and J is TRBJ2-3; possible D gene TRBD1, 5 bases. The V gene's germline CDR1 is MNHEY and CDR2 SMNVEV (reference sequence). The CDR3 runs 14 residues. Trimming removed 7 bases at V and 1 base at J, with 12 bases between. In DNA, the CDR3 is TGTGCCAGCACTGGGGCAGGTCGCACAGATACGCAGTATTTT. Its translation is CASTGAGRTDTQYF.

The chain recombines TRBV6-1 with TRBJ1-2; 9 bases agree with TRBD1. After removal of 6 bases from V and 7 bases from J, the junction contained 9 bases not matched to a gene. The CDR3 runs 14 residues. Germline-derived CDR1 and CDR2 are MNHNS and SASEGT. The CDR3 nucleotides read TGTGCCAGCAGGCGTCCGGGACAGGGTGTTGGCTACACCTTC. It codes for CASRRPGQGVGYTF.

The chain is built from TRBV4-2 and TRBJ2-5, with 8 bases that match TRBD1. Germline lookup yields CDR1 LGHNA and CDR2 YNFKEQ. The CDR3 loop spans 15 amino acids. Unmatched junction bases numbered 6, after V lost 4 bases and J lost 2 bases. CDR3 in DNA: TGTGCCAGCAGCCCGGACAGGGAACATCAAGAGACCCAGTACTTC. Residues: CASSPDREHQETQYF.

V usage is TRBV27 and J usage is TRBJ2-1; D could derive from TRBD1 or TRBD2 (7 bases each). The ends were cut back, 0 bases at V and 8 bases at J, with 11 bases in the middle. Germline CDR1 is MNHEY and CDR2 is SMNVEV (reference sequence). This CDR3 comprises 14 residues. DNA for the CDR3: TGTGCCAGCAGTTTATCGCCAGGGGGGGATGAGCAGTTCTTC. Protein sequence: CASSLSPGGDEQFF.

The V gene is TRBV9, the J gene TRBJ2-7, with 8 bases lining up with TRBD2. This CDR3 spans 14 amino acids. V gave up 4 bases and J gave up 3 bases; unmatched junction bases: 6. The germline V gene encodes CDR1 SGDLS and CDR2 YYNGEE. CDR3 in amino acids: CASSTGTSVYEQYF. The CDR3 coding sequence is TGTGCCAGCAGCACCGGGACTAGTGTCTACGAGCAGTACTTC.

V gene TRBV27 combines with J gene TRBJ2-1, with D perhaps matching TRBD2 (6 bases). The germline V gene encodes CDR1 MNHEY and CDR2 SMNVEV (reference sequence). Between the trimmed V and J ends, which lost 6 bases and 3 bases, there was a span of 12 bases. The CDR3 is made up of 14 amino acids. The CDR3 loop is CASSLADHYNEQFF. CDR3 in DNA: TGTGCCAGCAGCTTAGCGGACCACTACAATGAGCAGTTCTTC.

The J gene is TRBJ1-4, the V gene TRBV2; 7 bases line up with TRBD1. V lost 7 bases and J lost 0; bases outside the gene matches: 5. Germline V gives CDR1 SNHLY, CDR2 FYNNEI. The CDR3 length is 15 residues. In DNA, the CDR3 is TGTGCCAGCACGCTAACAGGGGCAACTAATGAAAAACTGTTTTTT. Translated, it gives CASTLTGATNEKLFF.

The chain couples TRBV5-1 to TRBJ1-3; TRBD1 might be the D (6 bases). Per the germline V gene, CDR1 is SGHRS and CDR2 is YFSETQ. The CDR3 runs to 15 residues. The ends were cut back, 4 bases at V and 2 bases at J, with 13 bases in the middle. As DNA, the CDR3 is TGCGCCAGCAGCACCAGGGGAGGGGCTGGAAACACCATATATTTT. This sequence encodes CASSTRGGAGNTIYF.

The chain has TRBV19 and TRBJ1-2; D ambiguous. Trimming took 6 bases from V and 0 from J, leaving 11 bases between them. The CDR3 runs 14 residues. The germline gives CDR1 LNHDA, CDR2 SQIVND (reference sequence). CDR3 amino acids: CASSSRTANYGYTF. The CDR3 DNA is TGTGCCAGTAGCTCAAGGACGGCTAACTATGGCTACACCTTC.

The chain employs TRBV6-1 and TRBJ1-1, with D unresolved. Per the germline V gene, CDR1 is MNHNS and CDR2 is SASEGT. Trimming took 5 bases from V and 1 from J, leaving 5 bases between them. CDR3 size: 12 residues. The DNA for the CDR3 is TGTGCCAGCAGTTCTCAGAACACTGAAGCTTTCTTT. Amino acid sequence: CASSSQNTEAFF.

V usage is TRBV19 and J usage is TRBJ1-5, with D possibly TRBD1 on 6 matching bases. Trimming cost V 6 bases and J 3 bases, with 15 bases left between them. The CDR3 is made up of 15 amino acids. The germline V gene encodes CDR1 LNHDA and CDR2 SQIVND (reference sequence). The CDR3 DNA sequence: TGTGCCAGTAGGGACAGTAATCGTCCCAATCAGCCCCAGCATTTT. Its translation is CASRDSNRPNQPQHF.

In its sample, this clone was seen a few times. The chain carries TRBV5-1 and TRBJ1-1; maybe TRBD1 (6 bases). V was clipped by 3 bases and J by 8 bases, with 14 bases between them. This CDR3 spans 13 amino acids. The germline V gene encodes CDR1 SGHRS and CDR2 YFSETQ. CDR3 in amino acids: CASSSLQGPEAFF. The CDR3 nucleotides read TGCGCCAGCAGCTCGTTACAGGGACCCGAAGCTTTCTTT. Variable domain in full (rest from reference TRBV5-1 and TRBJ1-1): KAGVTQTPRYLIKTRGQQVTLSCSPISGHRSVSWYQQTPGQGLQFLFEYFSETQRNKGNFPGRFSGRQFSNSRSEMNVSTLELGDSALYLCASSSLQGPEAFFGQGTRLTVV.

This rearrangement joins TRBV6-4 to TRBJ1-1, with unresolved D. CDR3 length: 15 residues. V lost 8 bases to trimming and J lost 1 base, with 17 bases between them. Germline lookup yields CDR1 MRHNA and CDR2 SNTAGT. CDR3 sequence reads: CASSTAGESNTEAFF. CDR3 in DNA: TGTGCCAGCTCCACCGCCGGGGAGTCGAACACTGAAGCTTTCTTT.

The genes are TRBV19 and TRBJ2-5; tentative D call: TRBD1 (6 bases). V lost 6 bases and J lost 3, with 11 bases in between. This CDR3 comprises 13 residues. Germline CDR1 is LNHDA and CDR2 is SQIVND (reference sequence). The DNA of the CDR3 is TGTGCCAGTAGGCCCAGGGGAAAAGAGACCCAGTACTTC. Protein sequence: CASRPRGKETQYF.

The chain joins TRBV30 to TRBJ2-7; D ambiguous. V was clipped by 2 bases and J by 1 base, with 9 bases between them. The germline CDR1 and CDR2 sequences are GTSNPN and SVGIG (reference sequence). The CDR3 covers 13 residues. As DNA, the CDR3 is TGTGCCTGGAGTATCGGAGCTTCCTACGAGCAGTACTTC. Encoded protein: CAWSIGASYEQYF.

This chain links TRBV11-3 with TRBJ2-1, with a possible D match to TRBD2 (6 bases). CDR1 and CDR2 from the germline V gene are SGHNT and YENEEA. The CDR3 is 16 residues long. Trimming left V 5 bases short and J 7 bases short, with 21 bases between. The CDR3 sequence is CASSLDRDSLVNEQFF. The CDR3 nucleotides read TGTGCCAGCAGCCTGGACCGGGACTCCCTGGTGAATGAGCAGTTCTTC.

The chain is built from TRBV14 and TRBJ2-2; tentative D call: TRBD1 (5 bases). Germline V gene sequence: CDR1 SGHDN, CDR2 FVKESK. The CDR3 runs to 15 residues. Trimming left V 2 bases short and J 4 bases short, with 11 bases between. The CDR3 protein is CASSQWGDRTGELFF. CDR3 coding DNA: TGTGCCAGCAGCCAATGGGGCGACCGCACCGGGGAGCTGTTTTTT.

Written as DNA, the CDR3 is TGTGCCAGCAGTTTATGGGACATGGGGCATAACAATCAGCCCCAGCATTTT. Its protein is CASSLWDMGHNNQPQHF. The chain links TRBV28 to TRBJ1-5; tentatively, D is TRBD1 (5 bases). V lost 0 bases and J lost 3, with 15 bases in between. From germline, CDR1 is MDHEN and CDR2 SYDVKM. This CDR3 is built from 17 residues. The whole variable domain, remainder taken from reference TRBV28 and TRBJ1-5, is DVKVTQSSRYLVKRTGEKVFLECVQDMDHENMFWYRQDPGLGLRLIYFSYDVKMKEKGDIPEGYSVSREKKERFSLILESASTNQTSMYLCASSLWDMGHNNQPQHFGDGTRLSIL.

The chain recombines TRBV5-1 with TRBJ2-1; D possibly uses TRBD1 or TRBD2 (5 bases each). Germline V gene data show CDR1 as SGHRS and CDR2 as YFSETQ. V dropped 4 bases and J dropped 2 bases, with 13 bases sitting between them. The CDR3 sequence is 15 residues long. The CDR3 nucleotides read TGCGCCAGCAGCGACTCAGGGAGCCCCTACAATGAGCAGTTCTTC. It codes for CASSDSGSPYNEQFF. The full variable domain, in which reference TRBV5-1 and TRBJ2-1 provide the parts outside the CDR3, is KAGVTQTPRYLIKTRGQQVTLSCSPISGHRSVSWYQQTPGQGLQFLFEYFSETQRNKGNFPGRFSGRQFSNSRSEMNVSTLELGDSALYLCASSDSGSPYNEQFFGPGTRLTVL.

V is TRBV10-1 and J is TRBJ2-1, with D possibly being TRBD1 or TRBD2 (5 bases each). The CDR3 is 13 residues long. Between the trimmed V and J ends, which lost 2 bases and 4 bases, there was a span of 6 bases. The germline V gene encodes CDR1 WNHNN and CDR2 SYGVQD (reference sequence). The CDR3 spells CASSEEGYNEQFF. The DNA of the CDR3 is TGCGCCAGCAGTGAGGAGGGGTACAATGAGCAGTTCTTC.

This rearrangement joins TRBV6-1 to TRBJ2-7, with D unclear. This CDR3 has 14 residues. Looked up from germline, CDR1 is MNHNS and CDR2 is SASEGT. Trimming stripped 2 bases from V and 0 bases from J, with 8 bases between. The CDR3 coding sequence is TGTGCCAGCAGTGAACTGGGAACCTCCTACGAGCAGTACTTC. This encodes CASSELGTSYEQYF.

V is TRBV9 and J is TRBJ2-1, with D unresolved. This CDR3 region has 14 residues. CDR1 is SGDLS and CDR2 is YYNGEE in the germline V gene. The ends were cut back, 2 bases at V and 8 bases at J, with 14 bases in the middle. CDR3 loop: CASSVTADGYEQFF. CDR3 nucleotides: TGTGCCAGCAGCGTCACGGCGGACGGCTATGAGCAGTTCTTC.